This T cell receptor (beta chain) is from a study of cytomegalovirus exposure and HLA in healthy donors. The CDR3 sequence is 13 residues long. From germline, CDR1 is MNHEY and CDR2 SMNVEV (reference sequence). Between the trimmed V and J ends, which lost 3 bases and 4 bases, there was a span of 7 bases. Researchers ran the PCR with 60 Vbeta and 13 Jbeta primers. Authors' data handling: An analysis that came later counted 80 million or so unique TCR beta chains, approximately 10 million shared. This table comes from immunoSEQ multiplex PCR, and its TCRdb copy is limited to in-frame clones, with some not included. Clone size and the V and J calls come from that table; the DNA yielded D and trimming. The sample has 95,000 to 150,000 clones, and its top ten clones hold approximately 3.9%. With regard to this clone: Other DNA variants within this sample encode the same CDR3.

The rearrangement joins TRBV27 to TRBJ1-5; D not certain. The sequenced sample consisted of PBMCs. The TCR comes from a man aged 18 to 29 in good health and CMV-seronegative. CDR3 nucleotides: TGTGCCAGCAGTTTCGGGGAGAATCAGCCCCAGCATTTT. It specifies CASSFGENQPQHF.